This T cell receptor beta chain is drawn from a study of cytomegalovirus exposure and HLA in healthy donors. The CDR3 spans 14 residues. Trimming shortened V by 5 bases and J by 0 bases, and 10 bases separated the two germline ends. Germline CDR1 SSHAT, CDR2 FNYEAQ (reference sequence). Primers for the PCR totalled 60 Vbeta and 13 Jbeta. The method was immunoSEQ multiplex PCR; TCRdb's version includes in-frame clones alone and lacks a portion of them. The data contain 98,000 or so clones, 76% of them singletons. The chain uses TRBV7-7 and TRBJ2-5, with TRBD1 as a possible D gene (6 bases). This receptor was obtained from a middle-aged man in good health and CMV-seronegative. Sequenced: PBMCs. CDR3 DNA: TGTGCCAGCAGCCCACAGGGAAACCAAGAGACCCAGTACTTC. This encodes CASSPQGNQETQYF.